The 22 T cell receptor beta chains below all came from one sample that was sequenced in a study of cytomegalovirus exposure and HLA in healthy donors. The PCR made use of 60 Vbeta and 13 Jbeta primers. The table came from immunoSEQ multiplex PCR; TCRdb's copy has only in-frame clones and leaves some out. The table has roughly 100,000 clones, around 75% seen once. The specimen was PBMCs. These receptors were collected from a man younger than 45 in good health and CMV-seronegative.

Only a few counts were recorded for this clone. The chain employs TRBV9 and TRBJ2-1, with D perhaps matching TRBD2 (6 bases). Germline V gene lookup returns CDR1 SGDLS and CDR2 YYNGEE. The CDR3 spans 14 residues. V was shortened by 3 bases and J by 5 bases, with 12 bases between the two germline ends. The CDR3 DNA follows: TGTGCCAGCAGCGCCCTGGGGGGTAACAATGAGCAGTTCTTC. Amino acid sequence: CASSALGGNNEQFF.

The V call is TRBV6-1, the J call TRBJ1-6; 8 nucleotides align to TRBD1. Germline loops: CDR1 MNHNS, CDR2 SASEGT. J lost 0 bases, V lost 4 bases, and 8 bases had no gene match. The CDR3 sequence is 18 residues long. The CDR3 loop is CASSGGRGRSSYNSPLHF. The CDR3 DNA follows: TGTGCCAGCAGTGGAGGCAGGGGGCGAAGCTCCTATAATTCACCCCTCCACTTT.

V is TRBV4-1 and J is TRBJ1-1, with a possible D match to TRBD1 (6 bases). V was pared by 1 base and J by 2 bases, with 14 bases between. The germline gives CDR1 MGHRA, CDR2 YSYEKL. CDR3 length: 16 residues. The CDR3 reads CASSQVISQGNTEAFF. The CDR3 region has the DNA TGCGCCAGCAGCCAAGTAATCTCACAGGGCAACACTGAAGCTTTCTTT.

Only one count was recorded for this clone. The V and J genes are TRBV6-5 and TRBJ1-5; 8 bases line up with TRBD1. J was trimmed by 2 bases and V by 5 bases; bases with no gene match: 5. This CDR3 is 15 amino acids long. Germline V CDR1 and CDR2: MNHEY, SVGAGI. The CDR3 loop is CASSRQTGGNQPQHF. The CDR3 coding sequence is TGTGCCAGCAGTCGTCAGACAGGGGGCAATCAGCCCCAGCATTTT.

The V and J genes are TRBV19 and TRBJ1-1; D is possibly TRBD1 (6 bases). The CDR3 extends over 15 amino acids. V lost 3 bases and J lost 4, with 15 bases in between. Germline V CDR1 and CDR2: LNHDA, SQIVND (reference sequence). The CDR3 is CASSIIQGPVTEAFF. The CDR3 DNA is TGTGCCAGTAGTATCATACAGGGCCCGGTCACTGAAGCTTTCTTT.

The chain links TRBV4-3 to TRBJ2-1; D possibly corresponds to TRBD2 (6 bases). Trimming took 7 bases from V and 1 from J, leaving 14 bases between them. Germline CDR1 and CDR2: LGHNA and YSLEER. This CDR3 is built from 15 residues. CDR3 in DNA: TGCGCCAGCAAACTAGCTTATGAGTCCTACAATGAGCAGTTCTTC. Residues: CASKLAYESYNEQFF.

The rearrangement joins TRBV6-1 to TRBJ2-3; no clear D. CDR3 length: 14 residues. Germline values: CDR1 MNHNS, CDR2 SASEGT. V lost 2 bases and J 2 bases, leaving 8 bases between the germline ends. The CDR3 spells CASSEQAHTDTQYF. The CDR3 DNA follows: TGTGCCAGCAGTGAACAAGCGCACACAGATACGCAGTATTTT.

This rearrangement joins TRBV21-1 to TRBJ2-7; TRBD2 is the table's D call and was not checked against the DNA. TRBV21-1 is shown as a pseudogene. The CDR3 totals 13 residues. In DNA form, the CDR3 reads TGTGCCAGCAGCCTCGGGGTTTCCTACGAGCAGTACTTC. It yields the protein CASSLGVSYEQYF.

The J gene is TRBJ1-1, the V gene TRBV11-2; no clear D gene. V lost 5 bases, J lost 0 bases, and 10 bases lay in between. Germline loops: CDR1 SGHAT, CDR2 FQNNGV. The CDR3 contains 14 residues. In DNA, the CDR3 is TGTGCCAGCAGCACAGACCCCATGAACACTGAAGCTTTCTTT. Its protein is CASSTDPMNTEAFF.

CDR3 region: CASSVDRALGYNEQFF. CDR3 DNA: TGTGCCAGTAGTGTGGACAGGGCACTGGGCTACAATGAGCAGTTCTTC. The chain joins TRBV19 to TRBJ2-1; 8 bases are shared with TRBD1. Germline-derived CDR1 and CDR2 are LNHDA and SQIVND (reference sequence). V lost 5 bases, J lost 3 bases, and 9 bases stayed unmatched. CDR3 length equals 16 residues.

The CDR3 coding sequence is TGTGCCAGCAGCCCCAACAAAAATGGCTACACCTTC. Translation: CASSPNKNGYTF. The V gene is TRBV7-2, the J gene TRBJ1-2; no clear D. This CDR3 spans 12 amino acids. Germline-derived CDR1 and CDR2 are SGHTA and FQGNSA. The V end was cut by 5 bases, the J end by 6 bases, with 10 bases between. Drawing the rest from reference TRBV7-2 and TRBJ1-2, the complete variable domain is GAGVSQSPSNKVTEKGKDVELRCDPISGHTALYWYRQSLGQGLEFLIYFQGNSAPDKSGLPSDRFSAERTGGSVSTLTIQRTQQEDSAVYLCASSPNKNGYTFGSGTRLTVV.

Notes on this clone: Here the CDR3 omits its conserved ending phenylalanine or tryptophan, so a read error is the likely source. The chain couples TRBV29-1 to TRBJ2-3; D remains unclear. Germline loops: CDR1 SQVTM, CDR2 ANQGSEA. The CDR3 consists of 11 residues. Trimming took off 3 bases at V and 7 bases at J, with 8 bases between the two ends. The CDR3 DNA reads TGCAGCGTTGATCATACGAATACGCAGTATTTG. Protein: CSVDHTNTQYL.

The J gene is TRBJ2-7, the V gene TRBV25-1, with TRBD1 matching 8 bases. V lost 4 bases to trimming and J lost 9 bases; unmatched junction nucleotides: 14. Germline V CDR1 and CDR2: MGHDK, SYGVNS. The CDR3 is made up of 15 amino acids. For the CDR3, the DNA is TGTGCCAGCAGTGGTATAAGGAGACAGGGGTGCGTGCAGTACTTC. It translates to CASSGIRRQGCVQYF.

The sample holds a few counts of this clone. CDR3 loop: CASSLDTPSTDTQYF. CDR3 bases: TGCGCCAGCAGCTTAGACACTCCTAGCACAGATACGCAGTATTTT. V is TRBV5-1 and J is TRBJ2-3; D is uncertain. The CDR3 is made up of 15 amino acids. V was clipped by 2 bases and J by 0 bases, with 10 bases between them. Germline CDR1 SGHRS, CDR2 YFSETQ. The full variable domain, with the rest looked up from reference TRBV5-1 and TRBJ2-3, is KAGVTQTPRYLIKTRGQQVTLSCSPISGHRSVSWYQQTPGQGLQFLFEYFSETQRNKGNFPGRFSGRQFSNSRSEMNVSTLELGDSALYLCASSLDTPSTDTQYFGPGTRLTVL.

Only a few counts were recorded for this clone. The rearrangement links TRBV7-2 to TRBJ1-6; the D is unclear. V gave up 1 base and J gave up 7 bases, with 11 bases separating them. CDR1 is SGHTA and CDR2 is FQGNSA in the germline V gene. This CDR3 is 15 amino acids long. CDR3 coding DNA: TGTGCCAGCAGCTTAGTGGGCCCCCCGAATTCACCCCTCCACTTT. As protein: CASSLVGPPNSPLHF.

The rearrangement links TRBV2 to TRBJ2-3, with D unresolved. V was trimmed by 5 bases and J by 2 bases, leaving 11 bases between them. Germline V gives CDR1 SNHLY, CDR2 FYNNEI. CDR3 length: 14 residues. DNA of the CDR3: TGTGCCAGCAGTCCCGTTGCAGTCACAGATACGCAGTATTTT. This gives the protein CASSPVAVTDTQYF. Based on the CDR3 plus reference TRBV2 and TRBJ2-3, the full variable domain is EPEVTQTPSHQVTQMGQEVILRCVPISNHLYFYWYRQILGQKVEFLVSFYNNEISEKSEIFDDQFSVERPDGSNFTLKIRSTKLEDSAMYFCASSPVAVTDTQYFGPGTRLTVL.

This clone was recorded a few times. Different DNA sequences within this sample yield the same CDR3. This rearrangement joins TRBV29-1 to TRBJ1-1; a possible D gene is TRBD1 (6 bases). Trimming took off 0 bases at V and 1 base at J, with 12 bases between the two ends. The CDR3 length is 15 residues. CDR1 is SQVTM and CDR2 is ANQGSEA in the germline V gene. The CDR3 reads CSVEDAGAGNTEAFF. In nucleotides, the CDR3 is TGCAGCGTTGAAGATGCAGGGGCGGGGAACACTGAAGCTTTCTTT.

The chain links TRBV27 to TRBJ1-2; D perhaps matches TRBD1 (6 bases). Germline V gene sequence: CDR1 MNHEY, CDR2 SMNVEV (reference sequence). With 6 bases removed from V and 2 bases from J, the gap between germline ends came to 16 bases. The CDR3 loop spans 15 amino acids. The CDR3 reads CASSPLGQMNYGYTF. The CDR3 DNA reads TGTGCCAGCAGCCCTTTAGGACAGATGAACTATGGCTACACCTTC.

The genes are TRBV7-3 and TRBJ2-2; D is unclear. Trimming stripped 1 base from V and 1 base from J, with 10 bases between. Germline V CDR1 and CDR2: SGHTA, FQGTGA. The CDR3 is 16 residues long. CDR3 sequence reads: CASSLKPKMNTGELFF. DNA of the CDR3: TGTGCCAGCAGCTTAAAGCCAAAGATGAACACCGGGGAGCTGTTTTTT.

The chain uses TRBV5-1 and TRBJ2-7; D may be TRBD2 (7 bases). The length of the CDR3 is 15 residues. V was trimmed by 0 bases and J by 2 bases, leaving 12 bases between them. CDR1 is SGHRS and CDR2 is YFSETQ in the germline V gene. This CDR3 is CASSLEEGGAYEQYF. The CDR3 bases are TGCGCCAGCAGCTTGGAAGAGGGGGGGGCCTACGAGCAGTACTTC.

The rearrangement joins TRBV27 to TRBJ2-3; D not resolved. V shed 6 bases and J shed 2 bases, with 12 bases lying between them. The length of the CDR3 is 14 residues. Germline CDR1 is MNHEY and CDR2 is SMNVEV (reference sequence). This chain's CDR3 is CASSPTGFTDTQYF. Here the CDR3 DNA reads TGTGCCAGCAGCCCTACTGGTTTCACAGATACGCAGTATTTT.

The chain recombines TRBV9 with TRBJ2-2, with 7 bases lining up with TRBD1. There are 15 residues in the CDR3. After removal of 3 bases from V and 0 bases from J, the junction contained 2 bases not matched to a gene. The germline V gene encodes CDR1 SGDLS and CDR2 YYNGEE. The CDR3 DNA follows: TGTGCCAGCAGCGCAGGGACAGCGAACACCGGGGAGCTGTTTTTT. Residues: CASSAGTANTGELFF. Full variable domain (missing parts from reference TRBV9 and TRBJ2-2): DSGVTQTPKHLITATGQRVTLRCSPRSGDLSVYWYQQSLDQGLQFLIQYYNGEERAKGNILERFSAQQFPDLHSELNLSSLELGDSALYFCASSAGTANTGELFFGEGSRLTVL.